This T cell receptor beta chain was captured in a study of T cell clonality in common variable immunodeficiency. Study outcomes and limitations: CVID subjects had higher TCRbeta clonality than healthy controls, most marked in about a third. In common variable immunodeficiency, TCR beta chains reportedly carried fewer deletions and N-nucleotide insertions.

Assay used: immunoSEQ multiplex PCR; TCRdb lists only in-frame clones, some missing. This sample includes about 40,000 clones with no singletons; its ten biggest clones take up around 2.1%. This clone was seen repeatedly, ten times or more. The target antigen is unknown. A junction end diverges from the germline sequence, so it may reflect a read error. The read finishes 3 residues shy of the CDR3 end, and the germline J gene is used to complete it. Germline CDR1 is SGHRS and CDR2 is YFSETQ. This CDR3 is 19 amino acids long. Donors gave about 5 to 8.5 ml heparinized peripheral whole blood. The rearrangement joins TRBV5-1 to TRBJ2-2, with 12 bases fitting TRBD2. The sequencing input was peripheral blood mononuclear cells. The clonotype originates from a person aged 18-70 years in good health. The covered CDR3 bases are TGCGCCAGCAGCTTACCCGCGACTAGCGGGAGACGGAACGCCGGGGAG. Translating gives CASSLPATSGRRNAGE. The entire CDR3 protein is CASSLPATSGRRNAGELFF.